The 32 T cell receptor beta chains given below trace back to one sample, sequenced in a study of blood T cell repertoires in COVID-19. The table came from immunoSEQ multiplex PCR; TCRdb's copy has only in-frame clones and leaves some out. The sample shows 130,000 or so clones, 84% of them seen only once. The sample consisted of peripheral blood. These receptors were collected from a man younger than 45 with COVID-19, enrolled during active disease.

The gene calls are TRBV6-5 and TRBJ2-5, with D maybe TRBD2 (5 bases). There are 14 residues in the CDR3. Between the trimmed V and J ends, which lost 5 bases and 4 bases, there was a span of 14 bases. The germline V gene has CDR1 MNHEY and CDR2 SVGAGI. The CDR3: CASSSPLGVETQYF. The CDR3 coding sequence is TGTGCCAGCAGTAGCCCCCTCGGGGTAGAGACCCAGTACTTC.

For the CDR3, the DNA is TGTGCCAGCAGCGGGCGGACGGGGTCGGATACGCAGTATTTT. Translating it yields CASSGRTGSDTQYF. The gene calls are TRBV7-9 and TRBJ2-3, with D perhaps matching TRBD2 (5 bases). Trimming pared 5 bases from V and 6 bases from J, leaving 15 bases between. The CDR3 spans 14 residues. CDR1 and CDR2 from the germline V gene are SEHNR and FQNEAQ (reference sequence).

The rearrangement links TRBV5-6 to TRBJ2-7, with 8 bases that match TRBD2. The trim removed 0 bases at V and 3 bases at J, leaving 5 bases unmatched. There are 15 residues in the CDR3. Germline V gene sequence: CDR1 SGHDT, CDR2 YYEEEE. The chain's CDR3 is CASSLATSGIYEQYF. CDR3 nucleotides: TGTGCCAGCAGCTTGGCCACTAGCGGTATCTACGAGCAGTACTTC.

The chain has TRBV7-8 and TRBJ1-1, with 7 bases aligning to TRBD1. Germline values: CDR1 SGHVS, CDR2 FQNEAQ. V dropped 6 bases and J dropped 1; count of bases not matched to a gene: 5. CDR3 length: 14 amino acids. CDR3 sequence: CASRSGQPNTEAFF. The CDR3 bases are TGTGCCAGCAGATCGGGACAGCCGAACACTGAAGCTTTCTTT.

This chain joins TRBV18 and TRBJ1-1; D unresolved. With 3 bases removed from V and 4 bases from J, the gap between germline ends came to 6 bases. In germline, CDR1 is KGHSH, CDR2 LQKENI. The CDR3 extends over 12 amino acids. The chain's CDR3 is CASSPSLTEAFF. In nucleotides, the CDR3 is TGTGCCAGCTCACCTTCTCTCACTGAAGCTTTCTTT.

The CDR3 loop reads CASSPSRDRRRDYEQYF. The CDR3 nucleotides are TGCGCCAGCAGCCCGTCCCGGGACAGGCGTCGAGACTACGAGCAGTACTTC. The chain carries TRBV4-1 and TRBJ2-7; TRBD1 matches at 8 bases. Looked up from germline, CDR1 is MGHRA and CDR2 is YSYEKL. Trimming cost V 4 bases and J 3 bases; bases outside gene matches: 14. CDR3 length: 17 amino acids.

This chain links TRBV27 with TRBJ2-3; TRBD1 might be the D (5 bases). The CDR3 extends over 16 amino acids. Germline values: CDR1 MNHEY, CDR2 SMNVEV (reference sequence). Trimming took 6 bases from V and 5 from J, leaving 21 bases between them. CDR3 sequence: CASRNPPGWMGDTQYF. CDR3 sequence (DNA): TGTGCCAGCAGGAACCCTCCAGGGTGGATGGGAGATACGCAGTATTTT.

This clone was recorded many times. This chain connects TRBV10-1 to TRBJ1-2; TRBD1 matches at 8 bases. From germline, CDR1 is WNHNN and CDR2 SYGVQD (reference sequence). This CDR3 is built from 11 residues. With V trimmed by 9 bases and J by 4 bases, 1 base remained unmatched. Here the CDR3 reads CARGTGYGYTF. The DNA of the CDR3 is TGCGCCAGGGGGACAGGCTATGGCTACACCTTC.

This clone has more than one count but fewer than ten. The CDR3 bases are TGTGCCAGCAGCCATAGCGGAAGTTTCAACGAGCAGTACTTC. Its protein is CASSHSGSFNEQYF. The chain is built from TRBV11-2 and TRBJ2-7; D perhaps matches TRBD2 (6 bases). This CDR3 contains 14 residues. Per the germline V gene, CDR1 is SGHAT and CDR2 is FQNNGV. The V gene lost 5 bases and the J gene lost 5 bases, with 16 bases spanning the gap.

V gene TRBV11-3 combines with J gene TRBJ2-3, with TRBD2 matching 7 bases. Losses at the gene ends were 5 bases for V and 4 bases for J; bases not matched to a gene: 6. This CDR3 has 14 residues. Germline V gene sequence: CDR1 SGHNT, CDR2 YENEEA. The DNA of the CDR3 is TGTGCCAGCAGCCCCCCCACTAGCGCAGATACGCAGTATTTT. It yields the protein CASSPPTSADTQYF.

The chain uses TRBV5-5 and TRBJ2-1, with 10 nucleotides matching TRBD2. Losses at the gene ends were 7 bases for V and 4 bases for J; bases not matched to a gene: 8. The CDR3 is 15 residues long. Germline V gene lookup returns CDR1 SGHKS and CDR2 YYEKEE (reference sequence). This CDR3 is CASVMTSGPYNEQFF. DNA of the CDR3: TGTGCCAGCGTAATGACTAGCGGGCCGTACAATGAGCAGTTCTTC.

The genes are TRBV7-3 and TRBJ1-1; D is undetermined. The V end was cut by 2 bases, the J end by 1 base, with 11 bases between. The CDR3 sequence is 15 residues long. The germline gives CDR1 SGHTA, CDR2 FQGTGA. CDR3 region: CASSLSGFSNTEAFF. The CDR3 DNA follows: TGTGCCAGCAGCTTATCGGGATTCTCGAACACTGAAGCTTTCTTT.

The chain uses TRBV4-1 and TRBJ2-7, with 14 bases fitting TRBD2. CDR3 length: 20 amino acids. Trimming at V came to 4 bases and at J to 7 bases, leaving 21 bases not matched to a gene. Germline V CDR1 and CDR2: MGHRA, YSYEKL. This CDR3 is CASSRKTSGRADVAINEQYF. The DNA of the CDR3 is TGCGCCAGCAGCCGGAAGACTAGCGGGAGGGCCGACGTCGCCATTAATGAGCAGTACTTC.

This clone has a single count. V usage is TRBV10-3 and J usage is TRBJ2-4, with TRBD1 matching 10 bases. The length of the CDR3 is 13 residues. V dropped 7 bases and J dropped 8; count of bases not matched to a gene: 5. CDR1 is ENHRY and CDR2 is SYGVKD in the germline V gene. The DNA for the CDR3 is TGTGCCATCATGTCCGGGACAGGGGACATTCAGTACTTC. This gives the protein CAIMSGTGDIQYF.

This clone has a single count. As DNA, the CDR3 is TGTGCCAGCTCACCCCCGGGACAGGGGGTTTTGGAGGAAAAACTGTTTTTT. Its translation: CASSPPGQGVLEEKLFF. The chain employs TRBV18 and TRBJ1-4; 11 bases are a match to TRBD1. This CDR3 is 17 amino acids long. The V and J ends lost 3 bases and 8 bases, in that order; junction bases with no gene match: 11. From germline, CDR1 is KGHSH and CDR2 LQKENI.

The V and J genes are TRBV23-1 and TRBJ2-7; tentative D call: TRBD1 (5 bases). TRBV23-1 is identified as an open reading frame with a role that is uncertain. Trimming removed 0 bases from V and 9 bases from J, with 15 bases in between. The length of the CDR3 is 14 residues. CDR3 nucleotide sequence: TGCGCCAGCAGTCAATCGAAACCGGACAATGGGCAGTACTTC. Its protein product is CASSQSKPDNGQYF.

The chain uses TRBV12-3 or TRBV12-4 and TRBJ1-1; D remains unclear. The CDR3 runs to 13 residues. The ends were cut back, 2 bases at V and 5 bases at J, with 9 bases in the middle. Here the CDR3 reads CASSLSVRTEAFF. The CDR3 bases are TGTGCCAGCAGTTTAAGTGTGAGGACTGAAGCTTTCTTT.

CDR3 region: CASSPNRGNQPQHF. In DNA form, the CDR3 reads TGTGCCAGCTCACCCAACAGGGGCAATCAGCCCCAGCATTTT. The V and J genes are TRBV18 and TRBJ1-5; D is perhaps TRBD1 (6 bases). The CDR3 is 14 amino acids. Looked up from germline, CDR1 is KGHSH and CDR2 is LQKENI. The V end was cut by 3 bases, the J end by 2 bases, with 8 bases between. The full variable domain, rest sourced from reference TRBV18 and TRBJ1-5, is NAGVMQNPRHLVRRRGQEARLRCSPMKGHSHVYWYRQLPEEGLKFMVYLQKENIIDESGMPKERFSAEFPKEGPSILRIQQVVRGDSAAYFCASSPNRGNQPQHFGDGTRLSIL.

The rearrangement links TRBV10-3 to TRBJ2-6; D not certain. Between the trimmed V and J ends, which lost 11 bases and 2 bases, there was a span of 10 bases. Germline CDR1 reads ENHRY; CDR2 reads SYGVKD. This CDR3 has 13 amino acids. This CDR3 is CAATSAGANVLTF. The CDR3 nucleotides are TGTGCCGCTACCTCTGCTGGGGCCAACGTCCTGACTTTC.

The chain couples TRBV6-2 or TRBV6-3 to TRBJ2-5; 7 bases line up with TRBD1. The CDR3 runs 16 residues. Germline CDR1 MNHEY, CDR2 SVGEGT. Trimming removed 2 bases from V and 5 bases from J; junction bases left unmatched: 11. The CDR3, as DNA: TGTGCCAGCAGTTACAGGGAGACAGGGTTCGGGGAGACCCAGTACTTC. This sequence encodes CASSYRETGFGETQYF.

The rearrangement uses TRBV30 and TRBJ1-5, with D uncertain. The germline CDR1 and CDR2 sequences are GTSNPN and SVGIG (reference sequence). The CDR3 covers 14 residues. The CDR3 DNA reads TGTGCTCTTGGAGGTGGGCTACCAAACGCGCCCCAGCATTTT. Protein: CALGGGLPNAPQHF.

The chain couples TRBV28 to TRBJ2-7, with 13 positions matching TRBD2. CDR3 size: 17 residues. Germline CDR1 is MDHEN and CDR2 is SYDVKM. J lost 1 base, V lost 4 bases, and 7 bases had no gene match. CDR3 nucleotides: TGTGCCAGCAGTTCCTCTACGACTAGCGGGAGGTCCTACGAGCAGTACTTC. Amino acid sequence: CASSSSTTSGRSYEQYF.

V gene TRBV6-4 combines with J gene TRBJ2-3; TRBD2 matches at 10 bases. The length of the CDR3 is 15 residues. V was clipped by 3 bases and J by 4 bases; unmatched bases: 4. Germline V gene lookup returns CDR1 MRHNA and CDR2 SNTAGT. CDR3 nucleotide sequence: TGTGCCAGCAGTGAAGTAGCGGGAGGTTCAGATACGCAGTATTTT. Translated, it gives CASSEVAGGSDTQYF.

In the case of this clone: Sequence at one end of the junction differs from germline and may be a read error. J is TRBJ2-7 and V is TRBV24-1, with TRBD2 matching over 7 bases. The CDR3 is 13 residues long. Per the germline V gene, CDR1 is KGHDR and CDR2 is SFDVKD. The CDR3 reads CATSDLEHREVHF. In DNA, the CDR3 is TGTGCCACCAGTGATTTGGAACATCGGGAGGTACACTTC.

CDR3 DNA sequence: TGTGCCAGCTCACCCTTATCCGGGAGGGTAAACAATGAGCAGTTCTTC. It translates to CASSPLSGRVNNEQFF. The rearrangement links TRBV18 to TRBJ2-1; 8 nucleotides line up with TRBD2. The V gene end was trimmed by 3 bases and the J gene end by 5 bases; junction bases not matched to a gene: 9. CDR1 is KGHSH, CDR2 LQKENI, per germline. The CDR3 totals 16 residues.

The chain recombines TRBV5-4 with TRBJ2-7; D may be TRBD1 (5 bases). Trimming shortened V by 0 bases and J by 7 bases, and 11 bases separated the two germline ends. The germline V gene encodes CDR1 SGHNT and CDR2 YYREEE (reference sequence). The CDR3 consists of 13 residues. The CDR3 loop reads CASSLDRSREQYF. As DNA, the CDR3 is TGTGCCAGCAGCTTGGACAGGTCTCGGGAGCAGTACTTC.

This chain connects TRBV28 to TRBJ2-7; 7 bases fit TRBD2. With 3 bases clipped from V and 4 bases from J, the junction kept 6 bases outside the gene matches. Per germline, CDR1 MDHEN and CDR2 SYDVKM. The CDR3 is 14 amino acids. This CDR3 is CASSFGRELYEQYF. The DNA of the CDR3 is TGTGCCAGCAGTTTTGGGCGGGAGTTATACGAGCAGTACTTC.

The gene calls are TRBV7-2 and TRBJ1-2; D not resolved. V was trimmed by 5 bases and J by 4 bases, leaving 17 bases between them. The CDR3 spans 15 residues. Germline CDR1 and CDR2: SGHTA and FQGNSA. The CDR3 DNA follows: TGTGCCAGCAGCACCGATCGGGGAGATACCTATGGCTACACCTTC. This gives the protein CASSTDRGDTYGYTF.

This chain uses TRBV7-3 with TRBJ2-1, with 9 bases lining up with TRBD1. Germline lookup yields CDR1 SGHTA and CDR2 FQGTGA. J lost 0 bases, V lost 4 bases, and 1 base had no gene match. This CDR3 has 15 amino acids. The CDR3 DNA reads as TGTGCCAGCAGCTCGACAGGGGGCTCCTACAATGAGCAGTTCTTC. As protein: CASSSTGGSYNEQFF.

V is TRBV11-2 and J is TRBJ1-2; D is ambiguous. CDR3 length: 14 amino acids. The V gene's germline CDR1 is SGHAT and CDR2 FQNNGV. Trimming pared 1 base from V and 8 bases from J, leaving 14 bases between. The CDR3 DNA reads TGTGCCAGCAGCTTAGGAGGGTCTCGAGGGGGCTACACCTTC. Translation: CASSLGGSRGGYTF.

J is TRBJ2-7 and V is TRBV11-2, with TRBD1 matching 11 bases. V shed 5 bases, J shed 3 bases, and the junction held 6 bases outside the gene matches. Looked up from germline, CDR1 is SGHAT and CDR2 is FQNNGV. The CDR3 totals 15 residues. This CDR3 reads CASSRTGTGGYEQYF. The CDR3 coding sequence is TGTGCCAGCAGCCGGACCGGGACAGGGGGCTACGAGCAGTACTTC.

Notes on this clone: A junction end diverges from the germline sequence, so it may reflect a read error. CDR3 DNA: TGTGCCAGCAGCCCCGGGACTAGCGGGGGATTTTTC. It is translated as CASSPGTSGGFF. The chain employs TRBV11-2 and TRBJ2-7; 14 positions agree with TRBD2. Germline CDR1 SGHAT, CDR2 FQNNGV. CDR3 length: 12 residues.